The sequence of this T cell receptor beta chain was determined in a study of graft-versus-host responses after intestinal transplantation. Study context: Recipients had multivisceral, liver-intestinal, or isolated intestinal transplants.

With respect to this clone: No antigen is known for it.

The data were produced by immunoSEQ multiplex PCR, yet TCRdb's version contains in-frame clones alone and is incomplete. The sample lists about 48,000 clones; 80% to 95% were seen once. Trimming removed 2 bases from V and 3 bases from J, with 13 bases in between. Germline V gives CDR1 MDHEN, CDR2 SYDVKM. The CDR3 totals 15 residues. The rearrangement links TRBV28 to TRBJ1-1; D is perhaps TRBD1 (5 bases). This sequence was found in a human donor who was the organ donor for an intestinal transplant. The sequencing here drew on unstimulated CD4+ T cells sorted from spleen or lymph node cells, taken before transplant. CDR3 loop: CASSLAQGLHTEAFF. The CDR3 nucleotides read TGTGCCAGCAGTTTAGCCCAGGGTTTACACACTGAAGCTTTCTTT.